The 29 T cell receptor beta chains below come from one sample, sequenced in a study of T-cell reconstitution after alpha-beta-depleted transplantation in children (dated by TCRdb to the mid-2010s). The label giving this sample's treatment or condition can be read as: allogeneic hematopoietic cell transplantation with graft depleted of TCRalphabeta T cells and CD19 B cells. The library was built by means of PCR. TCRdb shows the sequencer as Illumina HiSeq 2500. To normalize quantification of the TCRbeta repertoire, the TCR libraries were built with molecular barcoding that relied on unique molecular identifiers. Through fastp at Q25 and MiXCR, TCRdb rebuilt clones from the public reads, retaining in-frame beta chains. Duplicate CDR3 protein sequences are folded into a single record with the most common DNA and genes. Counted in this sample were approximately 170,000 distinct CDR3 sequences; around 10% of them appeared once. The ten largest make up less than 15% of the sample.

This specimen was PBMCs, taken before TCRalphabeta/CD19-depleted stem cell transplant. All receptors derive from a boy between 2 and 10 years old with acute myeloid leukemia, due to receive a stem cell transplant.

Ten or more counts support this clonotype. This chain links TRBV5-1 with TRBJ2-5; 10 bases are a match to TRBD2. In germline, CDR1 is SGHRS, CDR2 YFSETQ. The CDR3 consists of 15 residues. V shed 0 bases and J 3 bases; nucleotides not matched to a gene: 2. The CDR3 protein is CASSLGGTSEETQYF. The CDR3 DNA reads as TGCGCCAGCAGCTTGGGTGGGACTAGCGAAGAGACCCAGTACTTC.

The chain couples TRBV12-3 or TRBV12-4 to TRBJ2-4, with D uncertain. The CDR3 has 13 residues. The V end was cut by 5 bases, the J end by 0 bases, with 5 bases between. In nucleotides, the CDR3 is TGTGCCAGCAGTACGCTAGCCAAAAACATTCAGTACTTC. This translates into CASSTLAKNIQYF.

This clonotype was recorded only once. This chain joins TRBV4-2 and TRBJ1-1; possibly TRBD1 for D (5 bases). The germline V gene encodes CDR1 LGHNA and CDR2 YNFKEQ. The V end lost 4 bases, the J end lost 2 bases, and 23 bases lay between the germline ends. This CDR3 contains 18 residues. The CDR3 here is CASSPRGGGPDLNTEAFF. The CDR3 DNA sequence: TGTGCCAGCAGCCCGAGGGGCGGGGGTCCGGACCTAAACACTGAAGCTTTCTTT.

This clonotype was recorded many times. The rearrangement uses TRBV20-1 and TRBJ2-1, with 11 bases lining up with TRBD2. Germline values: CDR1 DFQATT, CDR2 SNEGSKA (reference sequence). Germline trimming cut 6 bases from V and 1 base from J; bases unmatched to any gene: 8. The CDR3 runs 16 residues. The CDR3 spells CSAHPTSGSSYNEQFF. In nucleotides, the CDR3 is TGCAGTGCGCACCCAACTAGCGGGAGTTCCTACAATGAGCAGTTCTTC.

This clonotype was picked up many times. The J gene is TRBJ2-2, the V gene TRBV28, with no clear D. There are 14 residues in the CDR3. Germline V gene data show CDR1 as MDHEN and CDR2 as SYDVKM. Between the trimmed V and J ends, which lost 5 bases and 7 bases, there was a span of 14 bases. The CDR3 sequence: CASSEDRFNGELFF. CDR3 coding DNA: TGTGCCAGCAGTGAGGACCGTTTCAACGGGGAGCTGTTTTTT.

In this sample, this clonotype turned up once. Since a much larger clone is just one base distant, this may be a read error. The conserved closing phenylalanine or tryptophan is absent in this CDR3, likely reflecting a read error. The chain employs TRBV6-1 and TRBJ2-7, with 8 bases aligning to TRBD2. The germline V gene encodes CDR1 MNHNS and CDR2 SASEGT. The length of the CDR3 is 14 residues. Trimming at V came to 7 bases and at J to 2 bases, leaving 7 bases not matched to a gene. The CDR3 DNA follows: TGTGCCAGCAACCCGGGGGGGTTTGCCTACGAGCAGTACATC. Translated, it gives CASNPGGFAYEQYI.

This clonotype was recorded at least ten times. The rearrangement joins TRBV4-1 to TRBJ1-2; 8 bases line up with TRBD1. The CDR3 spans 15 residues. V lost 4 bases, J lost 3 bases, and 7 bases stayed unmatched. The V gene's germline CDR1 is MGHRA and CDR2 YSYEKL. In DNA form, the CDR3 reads TGCGCCAGCAGCCGGACTTCACAGGGGGACTATGGCTACACCTTC. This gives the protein CASSRTSQGDYGYTF.

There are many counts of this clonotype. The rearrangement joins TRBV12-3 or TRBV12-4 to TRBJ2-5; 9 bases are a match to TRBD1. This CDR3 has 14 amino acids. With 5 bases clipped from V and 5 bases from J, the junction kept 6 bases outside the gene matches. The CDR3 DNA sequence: TGTGCCAGCAGTCCCACAGGGGGCACGGAGACCCAGTACTTC. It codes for CASSPTGGTETQYF.

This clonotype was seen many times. The CDR3 coding sequence is TGTGCCAGCAGTTCGGGAGACGGGGGCAATGAGCAGTTCTTC. Protein sequence: CASSSGDGGNEQFF. This chain links TRBV27 with TRBJ2-1, with D possibly being TRBD2 (6 bases). The CDR3 sequence is 14 residues long. The V and J ends lost 4 bases and 6 bases respectively, with 13 bases between them. The germline V gene encodes CDR1 MNHEY and CDR2 SMNVEV (reference sequence).

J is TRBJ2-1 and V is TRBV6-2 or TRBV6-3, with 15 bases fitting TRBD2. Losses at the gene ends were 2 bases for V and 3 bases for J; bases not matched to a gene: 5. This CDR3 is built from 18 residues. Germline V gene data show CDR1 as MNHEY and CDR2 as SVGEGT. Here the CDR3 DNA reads TGTGCCAGCAGTTACGGACTAGCGGGAGGGAGAGGCTACAATGAGCAGTTCTTC. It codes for CASSYGLAGGRGYNEQFF.

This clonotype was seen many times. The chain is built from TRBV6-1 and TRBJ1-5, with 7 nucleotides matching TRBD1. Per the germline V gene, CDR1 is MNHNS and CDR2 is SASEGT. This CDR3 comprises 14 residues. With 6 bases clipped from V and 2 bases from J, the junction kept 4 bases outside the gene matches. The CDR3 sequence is CASRPTGRNQPQHF. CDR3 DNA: TGTGCCAGCAGACCGACAGGGCGCAATCAGCCCCAGCATTTT.

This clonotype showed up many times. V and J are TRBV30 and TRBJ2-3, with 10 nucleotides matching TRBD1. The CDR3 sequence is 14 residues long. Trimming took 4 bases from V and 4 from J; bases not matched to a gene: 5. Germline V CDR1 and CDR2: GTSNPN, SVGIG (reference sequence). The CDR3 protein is CAWTDRGQPDTQYF. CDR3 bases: TGTGCCTGGACTGACAGGGGGCAACCAGATACGCAGTATTTT.

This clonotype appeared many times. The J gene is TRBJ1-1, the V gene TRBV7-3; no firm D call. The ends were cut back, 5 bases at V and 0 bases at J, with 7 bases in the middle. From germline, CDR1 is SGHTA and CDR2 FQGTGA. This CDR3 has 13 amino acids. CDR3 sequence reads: CASSKGLNTEAFF. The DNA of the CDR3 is TGTGCCAGCAGCAAGGGTCTGAACACTGAAGCTTTCTTT. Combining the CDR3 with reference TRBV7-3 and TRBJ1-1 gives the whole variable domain GAGVSQTPSNKVTEKGKYVELRCDPISGHTALYWYRQSLGQGPEFLIYFQGTGAADDSGLPNDRFFAVRPEGSVSTLKIQRTERGDSAVYLCASSKGLNTEAFFGQGTRLTVV.

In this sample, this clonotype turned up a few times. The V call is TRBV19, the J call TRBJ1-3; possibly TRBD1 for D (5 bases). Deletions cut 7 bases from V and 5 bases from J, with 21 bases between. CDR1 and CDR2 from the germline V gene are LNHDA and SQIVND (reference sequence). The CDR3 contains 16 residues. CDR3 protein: CASNRYRDGGRNTIYF. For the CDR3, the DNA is TGTGCCAGTAACAGATACCGGGACGGAGGAAGAAACACCATATATTTT.

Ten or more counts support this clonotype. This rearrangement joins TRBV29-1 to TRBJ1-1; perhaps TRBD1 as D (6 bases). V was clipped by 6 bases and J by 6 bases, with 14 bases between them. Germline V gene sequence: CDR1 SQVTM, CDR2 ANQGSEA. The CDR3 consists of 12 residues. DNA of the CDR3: TGCAGCGTGGCTAAAGGGGGACCTGAAGCTTTCTTT. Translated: CSVAKGGPEAFF.

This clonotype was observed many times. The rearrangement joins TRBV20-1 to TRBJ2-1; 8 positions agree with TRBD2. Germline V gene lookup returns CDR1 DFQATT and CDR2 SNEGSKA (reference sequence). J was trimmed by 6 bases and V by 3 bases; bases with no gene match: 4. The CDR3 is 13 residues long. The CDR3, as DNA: TGCAGTGCTAGCCCGGGAGGGGGCAATGAGCAGTTCTTC. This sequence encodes CSASPGGGNEQFF.

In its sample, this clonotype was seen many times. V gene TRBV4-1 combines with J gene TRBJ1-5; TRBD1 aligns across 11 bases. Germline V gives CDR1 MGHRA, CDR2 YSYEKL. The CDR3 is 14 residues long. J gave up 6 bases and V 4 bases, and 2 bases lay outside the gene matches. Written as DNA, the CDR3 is TGCGCCAGCAGCCGCGGGACAGGGGGTCAGCCCCAGCATTTT. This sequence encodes CASSRGTGGQPQHF.

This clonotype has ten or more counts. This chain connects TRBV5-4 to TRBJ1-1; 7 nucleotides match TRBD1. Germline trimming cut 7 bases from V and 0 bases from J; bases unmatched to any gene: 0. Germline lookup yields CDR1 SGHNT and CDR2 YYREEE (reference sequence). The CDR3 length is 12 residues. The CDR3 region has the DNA TGTGCCAGCCAGGGGGTGAACACTGAAGCTTTCTTT. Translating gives CASQGVNTEAFF.

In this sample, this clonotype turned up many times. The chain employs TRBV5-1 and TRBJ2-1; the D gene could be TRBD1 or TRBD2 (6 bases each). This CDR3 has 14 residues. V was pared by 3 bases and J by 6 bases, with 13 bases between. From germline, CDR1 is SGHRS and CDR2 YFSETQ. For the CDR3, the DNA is TGCGCCAGCAGCTGGAGGGAGACAGGCAATGAGCAGTTCTTC. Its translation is CASSWRETGNEQFF. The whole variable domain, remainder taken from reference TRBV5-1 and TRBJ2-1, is KAGVTQTPRYLIKTRGQQVTLSCSPISGHRSVSWYQQTPGQGLQFLFEYFSETQRNKGNFPGRFSGRQFSNSRSEMNVSTLELGDSALYLCASSWRETGNEQFFGPGTRLTVL.

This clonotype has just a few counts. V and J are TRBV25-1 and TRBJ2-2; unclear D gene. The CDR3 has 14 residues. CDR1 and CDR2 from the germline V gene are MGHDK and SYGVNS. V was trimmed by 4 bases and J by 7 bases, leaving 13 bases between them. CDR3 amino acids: CASSVEIGDGELFF. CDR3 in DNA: TGTGCCAGCAGTGTAGAAATTGGTGACGGGGAGCTGTTTTTT.

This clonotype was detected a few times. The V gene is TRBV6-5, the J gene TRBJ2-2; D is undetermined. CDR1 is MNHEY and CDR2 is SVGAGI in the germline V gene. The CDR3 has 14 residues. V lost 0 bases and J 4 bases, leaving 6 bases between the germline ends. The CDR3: CASSYSLLTGELFF. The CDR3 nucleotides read TGTGCCAGCAGTTACTCCCTCCTCACCGGGGAGCTGTTTTTT.

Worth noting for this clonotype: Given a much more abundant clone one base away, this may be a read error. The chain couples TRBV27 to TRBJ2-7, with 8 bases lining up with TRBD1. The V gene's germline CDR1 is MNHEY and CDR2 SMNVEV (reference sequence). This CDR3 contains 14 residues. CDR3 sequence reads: CASSLDRAAYVQYF. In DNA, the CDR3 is TGTGCCAGCAGTTTGGACAGGGCAGCCTACGTGCAGTACTTC.

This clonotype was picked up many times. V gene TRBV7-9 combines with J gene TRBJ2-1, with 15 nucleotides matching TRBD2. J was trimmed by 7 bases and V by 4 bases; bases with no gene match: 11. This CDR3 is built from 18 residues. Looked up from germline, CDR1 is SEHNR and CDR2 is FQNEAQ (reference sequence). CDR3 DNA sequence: TGTGCCAGCAGCTCCACCGGACTAGCGGGAGGGAGTAGGAATGAGCAGTTCTTC. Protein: CASSSTGLAGGSRNEQFF.

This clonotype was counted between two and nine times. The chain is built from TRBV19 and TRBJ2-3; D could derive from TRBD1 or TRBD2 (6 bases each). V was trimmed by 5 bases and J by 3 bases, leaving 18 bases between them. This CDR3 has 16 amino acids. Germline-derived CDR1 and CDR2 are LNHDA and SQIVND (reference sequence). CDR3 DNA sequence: TGTGCCAGTAGTTTAAAAAGGGGGACTTCAACAGATACGCAGTATTTT. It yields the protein CASSLKRGTSTDTQYF.

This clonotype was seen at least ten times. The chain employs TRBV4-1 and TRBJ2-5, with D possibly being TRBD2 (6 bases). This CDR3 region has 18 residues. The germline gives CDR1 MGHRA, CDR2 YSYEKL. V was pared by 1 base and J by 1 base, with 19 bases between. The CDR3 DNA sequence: TGCGCCAGCAGCCAAGTCCCCGCGGGGAGCGGTGGCCAAGAGACCCAGTACTTC. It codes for CASSQVPAGSGGQETQYF.

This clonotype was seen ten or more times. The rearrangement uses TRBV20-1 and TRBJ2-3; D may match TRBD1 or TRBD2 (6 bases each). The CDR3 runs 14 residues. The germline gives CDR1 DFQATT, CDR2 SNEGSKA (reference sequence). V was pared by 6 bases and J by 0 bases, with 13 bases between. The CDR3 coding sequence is TGCAGTGCAGGGGGGCGGCCTAGCACAGATACGCAGTATTTT. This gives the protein CSAGGRPSTDTQYF.

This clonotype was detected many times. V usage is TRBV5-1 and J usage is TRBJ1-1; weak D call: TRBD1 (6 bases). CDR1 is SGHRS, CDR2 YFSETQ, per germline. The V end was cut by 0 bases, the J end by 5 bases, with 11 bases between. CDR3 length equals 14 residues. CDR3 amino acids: CASSLAAGATEAFF. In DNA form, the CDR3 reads TGCGCCAGCAGCTTGGCAGCAGGGGCGACTGAAGCTTTCTTT.

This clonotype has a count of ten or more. Written as DNA, the CDR3 is TGCGCCAGCAGCCGGACCGGGGCGGTGCGGGAGCGTCAGGATACGCAGTATTTT. Protein product: CASSRTGAVRERQDTQYF. This sequence joins TRBV4-1 and TRBJ2-3; TRBD2 matches 7 bases. The ends lost 4 bases at V and 6 bases at J; junction bases unmatched: 19. The CDR3 runs 18 residues. The germline V gene has CDR1 MGHRA and CDR2 YSYEKL.

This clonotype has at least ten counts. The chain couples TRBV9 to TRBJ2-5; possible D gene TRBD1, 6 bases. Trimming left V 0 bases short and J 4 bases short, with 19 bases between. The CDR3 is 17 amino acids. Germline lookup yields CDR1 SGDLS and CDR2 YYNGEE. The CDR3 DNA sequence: TGTGCCAGCAGCGTAGGCGGTTTTCAGGGGCGACTAGAGACCCAGTACTTC. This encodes CASSVGGFQGRLETQYF.